The clone carrying this TCR beta chain was counted a few times. No antigen is known for it. This entry comes from a study of cytomegalovirus exposure and HLA in healthy donors. Study results and limitations: Rare TCR sequences dominated, though some public TCRs recurred in many donors. It was shown in a later analysis that HLA-associated TCR beta chains were more clonally expanded than other, equally common chains.

PCR primers comprised 60 Vbeta and 13 Jbeta primers. Method: immunoSEQ multiplex PCR; TCRdb's copy keeps in-frame clones and lacks some. The repertoire has some 160,000 clones, 72% of them found once; the top ten carry over 2%. CDR1 and CDR2 (germline): SEHNR, FQNEAQ (reference sequence). V shed 4 bases and J shed 4 bases, with 13 bases lying between them. The CDR3 contains 14 residues. V gene TRBV7-9 combines with J gene TRBJ1-2, with a weak D call TRBD1 (5 bases). The clonotype was recovered from a man in his forties in good health and CMV-seronegative. The specimen was PBMCs. The CDR3 loop is CASSSMTAVYGYTF. The CDR3 coding sequence is TGTGCCAGCAGCTCGATGACAGCAGTCTATGGCTACACCTTC. Looking up the rest from reference TRBV7-9 and TRBJ1-2 gives the full variable domain: DTGVSQNPRHKITKRGQNVTFRCDPISEHNRLYWYRQTLGQGPEFLTYFQNEAQLEKSRLLSDRFSAERPKGSFSTLEIQRTEQGDSAMYLCASSSMTAVYGYTFGSGTRLTVV.